This T cell receptor (beta chain) is drawn from a study of lymphopenia after photon versus proton radiotherapy. Study outcomes and limitations: Authors raise, but do not show, better survival with proton therapy. Photon-treated patients lost naive T cells and TCR diversity; proton-treated stayed stable. Post-nadir TCR diversity decline inversely tracked overall survival among those who died. Oligoclonal CD8+ Temra expansion after nadir drove photon patients' diversity drop.

Sequencing was performed with immunoSEQ multiplex PCR; in TCRdb, only in-frame clones are kept and a portion is missing. This table has tens of thousands of clones, around four fifths appearing once. V was pared by 6 bases and J by 8 bases, with 13 bases between. Germline V gene sequence: CDR1 SNHLY, CDR2 FYNNEI. This CDR3 contains 13 residues. A word on this clone: What it binds is not known.

The sequenced sample was peripheral blood, obtained from a patient treated with proton-based radiotherapy. The clonotype comes from a woman aged 70-85 years with pancreatic cancer. This chain joins TRBV2 and TRBJ1-4, with D unresolved. The CDR3 protein is CASSELLKEKLFF. In nucleotides, the CDR3 is TGTGCCAGCAGCGAACTACTAAAAGAAAAACTGTTTTTT.